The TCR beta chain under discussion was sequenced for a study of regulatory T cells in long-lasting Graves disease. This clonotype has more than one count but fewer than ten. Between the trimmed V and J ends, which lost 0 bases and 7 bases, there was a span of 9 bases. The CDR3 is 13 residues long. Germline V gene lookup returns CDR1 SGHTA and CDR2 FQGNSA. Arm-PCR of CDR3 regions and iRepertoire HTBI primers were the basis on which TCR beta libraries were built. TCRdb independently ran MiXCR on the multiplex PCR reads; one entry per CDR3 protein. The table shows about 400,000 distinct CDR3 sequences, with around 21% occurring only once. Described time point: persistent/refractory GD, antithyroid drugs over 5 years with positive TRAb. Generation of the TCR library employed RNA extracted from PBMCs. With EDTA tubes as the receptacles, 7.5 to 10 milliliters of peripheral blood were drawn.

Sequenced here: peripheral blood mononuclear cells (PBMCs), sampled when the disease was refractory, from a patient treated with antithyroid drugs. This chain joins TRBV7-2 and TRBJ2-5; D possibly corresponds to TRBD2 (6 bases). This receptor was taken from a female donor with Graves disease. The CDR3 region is CASSLANGRTQYF. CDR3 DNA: TGTGCCAGCAGCTTAGCGAACGGGAGGACCCAGTACTTC.